One and the same sample provided the 15 T cell receptor beta chains below, sequenced in a study of neurological immune-mediated disorders. TCRdb fed the 5' RACE reads into MiXCR, producing one record per CDR3 protein. The sample has tens of thousands of distinct CDR3 sequences, around 9.6% seen once. Specified time point: longitudinal time-point 1 (baseline). Sequencing was carried out using PBMCs. These receptors came from a young man in good health.

The rearrangement joins TRBV5-6 to TRBJ2-7; D unresolved. CDR1 and CDR2 from the germline V gene are SGHDT and YYEEEE. V lost 0 bases to trimming and J lost 0 bases, with 7 bases between them. CDR3 length: 14 residues. In nucleotides, the CDR3 is TGTGCCAGCAGCTTGGGAGTGGGCTCCTACGAGCAGTACTTC. It encodes CASSLGVGSYEQYF.

This clonotype was detected ten times or more. The gene calls are TRBV29-1 and TRBJ2-1; TRBD2 is a possible D gene (6 bases). This CDR3 spans 15 amino acids. Germline values: CDR1 SQVTM, CDR2 ANQGSEA. Between the trimmed V and J ends, which lost 2 bases and 8 bases, there was a span of 19 bases. CDR3 coding DNA: TGCAGCGTTGAACTACCGGGAGAAGTTTTTGATGAGCAGTTCTTC. Amino acid sequence: CSVELPGEVFDEQFF.

The chain links TRBV27 to TRBJ2-7; D not certain. Trimming stripped 3 bases from V and 3 bases from J, with 12 bases between. From germline, CDR1 is MNHEY and CDR2 SMNVEV (reference sequence). The CDR3 has 14 residues. The CDR3 is CASSFSAVSYEQYF. The DNA of the CDR3 is TGTGCCAGCAGTTTCTCGGCTGTGAGCTACGAGCAGTACTTC.

This clonotype was found many times. The CDR3 DNA reads as TGTGCCATCAGTGAGTCCTTTGGGGACAGGGAGGGCGAGCAGTACTTC. It specifies CAISESFGDREGEQYF. The chain recombines TRBV10-3 with TRBJ2-7, with 9 nucleotides matching TRBD1. The ends lost 0 bases at V and 6 bases at J; junction bases unmatched: 9. Germline assignment: CDR1 ENHRY and CDR2 SYGVKD. There are 16 residues in the CDR3.

This clonotype has at least ten counts. The rearrangement joins TRBV10-1 to TRBJ2-1; possible D gene TRBD2, 6 bases. The germline V gene encodes CDR1 WNHNN and CDR2 SYGVQD (reference sequence). The V gene lost 0 bases and the J gene lost 7 bases, with 25 bases spanning the gap. The CDR3 is 19 amino acids. CDR3 nucleotide sequence: TGCGCCAGCAGTGAGTCGAGGGGTCATAGGAGGGAAGTTGGGAATGAGCAGTTCTTC. Its protein product is CASSESRGHRREVGNEQFF.

At least ten counts were recorded for this clonotype. This sequence joins TRBV5-1 and TRBJ2-5; TRBD2 might be the D (5 bases). Germline-derived CDR1 and CDR2 are SGHRS and YFSETQ. The ends were cut back, 4 bases at V and 4 bases at J, with 14 bases in the middle. There are 14 residues in the CDR3. The CDR3 DNA is TGCGCCAGCAGCCTCGGGGAGCTCCGAGAGACCCAGTACTTC. Translation gives CASSLGELRETQYF.

This clonotype was detected many times. The J gene is TRBJ2-1, the V gene TRBV29-1; 10 nucleotides align to TRBD1. J gave up 7 bases and V 7 bases, and 7 bases lay outside the gene matches. The CDR3 extends over 13 amino acids. Germline CDR1 is SQVTM and CDR2 is ANQGSEA. The CDR3 reads CSARTGGVNEQFF. The CDR3 DNA is TGCAGCGCCCGGACAGGGGGTGTAAATGAGCAGTTCTTC.

To note about this clonotype: Its ends do not fully match the called genes, so a read error is possible. This chain connects TRBV6-5 to TRBJ1-1, with 8 positions matching TRBD1. The CDR3 sequence is 13 residues long. CDR1 and CDR2 from the germline V gene are MNHEY and SVGAGI. CDR3 in amino acids: CASSPGTGVKSFF. In nucleotides, the CDR3 is TGTGCTAGCAGCCCCGGGACAGGAGTAAAATCTTTCTTT.

This clonotype was observed many times. This chain uses TRBV7-3 with TRBJ2-7; the D call may be TRBD1 or TRBD2 (6 bases each). Germline CDR1 SGHTA, CDR2 FQGTGA. Between the trimmed V and J ends, which lost 2 bases and 4 bases, there was a span of 12 bases. CDR3 length: 14 residues. CDR3 DNA sequence: TGTGCCAGCAGCTTATCCGGGGGCGATTACGAGCAGTACTTC. Residues: CASSLSGGDYEQYF. The full variable domain, rest sourced from reference TRBV7-3 and TRBJ2-7, is GAGVSQTPSNKVTEKGKYVELRCDPISGHTALYWYRQSLGQGPEFLIYFQGTGAADDSGLPNDRFFAVRPEGSVSTLKIQRTERGDSAVYLCASSLSGGDYEQYFGPGTRLTVT.

This clonotype was counted at least ten times. V is TRBV3-1 and J is TRBJ2-7; 12 bases fit TRBD2. Germline V gene sequence: CDR1 LGHDT, CDR2 YNNKEL (reference sequence). The CDR3 runs to 15 residues. V was clipped by 4 bases and J by 7 bases; unmatched bases: 8. In nucleotides, the CDR3 is TGTGCCAGCAGCCCAGGGACTAGCGGGCTGAAAGAGCAGTACTTC. The encoded protein is CASSPGTSGLKEQYF.

This clonotype has at least ten counts. This chain links TRBV20-1 with TRBJ2-1; the match to TRBD2 covers 10 bases. The CDR3 totals 18 residues. Germline V gives CDR1 DFQATT, CDR2 SNEGSKA (reference sequence). Unmatched junction bases numbered 11, after V lost 1 base and J lost 2 bases. CDR3 coding DNA: TGCAGTGCTAGAGTTGGTAGCGGGAGGCGGGGCACCTACAATGAGCAGTTCTTC. Protein product: CSARVGSGRRGTYNEQFF.

This clonotype was counted ten times or more. This chain uses TRBV11-2 with TRBJ1-4; 7 nucleotides line up with TRBD1. Germline CDR1 is SGHAT and CDR2 is FQNNGV. V trimming: 0 bases; J trimming: 3 bases; junction bases outside the gene matches: 1. This CDR3 comprises 15 residues. The CDR3 here is CASSLDGTANEKLFF. The CDR3 nucleotides read TGTGCCAGCAGCTTAGATGGGACAGCTAATGAAAAACTGTTTTTT.

Many counts were recorded for this clonotype. The rearrangement links TRBV20-1 to TRBJ2-4; D remains ambiguous. This CDR3 is 16 amino acids long. The germline V gene has CDR1 DFQATT and CDR2 SNEGSKA (reference sequence). Trimming pared 3 bases from V and 7 bases from J, leaving 22 bases between. The CDR3 region has the DNA TGCAGTGCTAGTTTCGGTCTAACCGACGACCTGAACATTCAGTACTTC. Encoded protein: CSASFGLTDDLNIQYF.

This clonotype came up many times. The rearrangement joins TRBV5-6 to TRBJ2-2, with D possibly called TRBD1 or TRBD2 (5 bases each). The CDR3 covers 16 residues. V was clipped by 0 bases and J by 0 bases, with 9 bases between them. Looked up from germline, CDR1 is SGHDT and CDR2 is YYEEEE. The CDR3, as DNA: TGTGCCAGCAGCTTGGTTGGGGGATCGAACACCGGGGAGCTGTTTTTT. This sequence encodes CASSLVGGSNTGELFF.

The sample holds many counts of this clonotype. The chain employs TRBV3-1 and TRBJ1-1; no reliable D call. From germline, CDR1 is LGHDT and CDR2 YNNKEL (reference sequence). The CDR3 length is 13 residues. Trimming stripped 1 base from V and 5 bases from J, with 8 bases between. CDR3 sequence (DNA): TGTGCCAGCAGCCAAGGTCCGGGGACTGAAGCTTTCTTT. Translated: CASSQGPGTEAFF.